These 17 T cell receptor beta chains were sequenced from one sample in a study of Ad26.COV2.S vaccination and SARS-CoV-2 variants. Treatment: some 20 received Ad26.COV2.S at low or high dose, single or two shots; several received placebo; per-sample allocation not given. Following the first vaccine or placebo injection, samples were taken on day 63. Assay used: immunoSEQ multiplex PCR; TCRdb lists only in-frame clones, some missing. The data hold 300,000 to 400,000 clones, with around 85% observed a single time. The sample here was peripheral blood, taken in a trial of Ad26.COV2.S vaccine versus placebo. The source of these receptors is a person between 18 and 60 years old who received the Ad26.COV2.S COVID-19 vaccine or a placebo.

The chain combines TRBV4-1 with TRBJ1-4; maybe TRBD1 (5 bases). The germline V gene has CDR1 MGHRA and CDR2 YSYEKL. This CDR3 comprises 16 residues. V dropped 1 base and J dropped 11 bases, with 20 bases sitting between them. The CDR3 region is CASSQGGWGFGGKLFF. Here the CDR3 DNA reads TGCGCCAGCAGCCAAGGGGGGTGGGGCTTCGGAGGGAAACTGTTTTTT.

Comment on this clone: The same CDR3 also results from other DNA sequences found in this sample. This chain uses TRBV9 with TRBJ1-3; D is ambiguous. This CDR3 has 13 amino acids. Germline V gene data show CDR1 as SGDLS and CDR2 as YYNGEE. The V gene lost 2 bases and the J gene lost 2 bases, with 5 bases spanning the gap. This CDR3 is CASSVDPGNTIYF. Here the CDR3 DNA reads TGTGCCAGCAGCGTGGATCCTGGAAACACCATATATTTT.

The CDR3: CASSLATSGGIEQFF. CDR3 DNA: TGTGCCAGCAGCTTAGCCACTAGCGGGGGGATTGAGCAGTTCTTC. V is TRBV7-8 and J is TRBJ2-1; TRBD2 agrees at 12 bases. This CDR3 region has 15 residues. Germline V gene sequence: CDR1 SGHVS, CDR2 FQNEAQ. J gave up 9 bases and V 0 bases, and 3 bases lay outside the gene matches. The full variable domain, with the rest looked up from reference TRBV7-8 and TRBJ2-1, is GAGVSQSPRYKVAKRGQDVALRCDPISGHVSLFWYQQALGQGPEFLTYFQNEAQLDKSGLPSDRFFAERPEGSVSTLKIQRTQQEDSAVYLCASSLATSGGIEQFFGPGTRLTVL.

This sequence joins TRBV28 and TRBJ1-3; 8 bases are a match to TRBD1. Germline CDR1 is MDHEN and CDR2 is SYDVKM. This CDR3 has 15 residues. The trim removed 5 bases at V and 4 bases at J, leaving 7 bases unmatched. This chain's CDR3 is CASSIQGAQGNTIYF. The CDR3 DNA is TGTGCCAGCAGTATTCAGGGGGCGCAAGGAAACACCATATATTTT.

This CDR3 reads CASSSGYNTGELFF. CDR3 in DNA: TGTGCCAGCAGCTCTGGATATAACACCGGGGAGCTGTTTTTT. The rearrangement links TRBV7-7 to TRBJ2-2, with D unclear. The germline V gene encodes CDR1 SSHAT and CDR2 FNYEAQ (reference sequence). Trimming took 4 bases from V and 2 from J, leaving 8 bases between them. There are 14 residues in the CDR3.

The chain is built from TRBV28 and TRBJ2-7; possible D gene TRBD1, 5 bases. Germline V gene lookup returns CDR1 MDHEN and CDR2 SYDVKM. This CDR3 has 14 amino acids. The V end lost 7 bases, the J end lost 6 bases, and 19 bases lay between the germline ends. DNA for the CDR3: TGTGCCAGCAAATATTCCAGGGCTTCGTTCGAGCAGTACTTC. Translated: CASKYSRASFEQYF. Combining the CDR3 with reference TRBV28 and TRBJ2-7 gives the whole variable domain DVKVTQSSRYLVKRTGEKVFLECVQDMDHENMFWYRQDPGLGLRLIYFSYDVKMKEKGDIPEGYSVSREKKERFSLILESASTNQTSMYLCASKYSRASFEQYFGPGTRLTVT.

The chain employs TRBV7-2 and TRBJ2-1; 10 positions match TRBD2. In germline, CDR1 is SGHTA, CDR2 FQGNSA. The trim removed 5 bases at V and 1 base at J, leaving 5 bases unmatched. This CDR3 comprises 16 residues. This CDR3 reads CASSHLAGESYNEQFF. CDR3 bases: TGTGCCAGCAGCCATCTAGCGGGGGAATCCTACAATGAGCAGTTCTTC.

The V gene is TRBV4-2, the J gene TRBJ2-7; 10 bases fit TRBD2. The CDR3 consists of 17 residues. Germline CDR1 reads LGHNA; CDR2 reads YNFKEQ. Trimming cost V 2 bases and J 2 bases; bases outside gene matches: 9. The CDR3 DNA reads as TGTGCCAGCAGCCAACACTTAGCGGGGGGCCCGACCTACGAGCAGTACTTC. This gives the protein CASSQHLAGGPTYEQYF.

DNA of the CDR3: TGCGCCAGCAGTAAGGGCCCGAGTATGAAGACCCAGTACTTC. Translating gives CASSKGPSMKTQYF. This sequence joins TRBV10-1 and TRBJ2-5; D is uncertain. The V end was cut by 5 bases, the J end by 6 bases, with 16 bases between. This CDR3 is built from 14 residues. Per germline, CDR1 WNHNN and CDR2 SYGVQD (reference sequence).

The rearrangement uses TRBV19 and TRBJ2-5, with a possible D match to TRBD2 (5 bases). The CDR3 consists of 15 residues. Germline V gene data show CDR1 as LNHDA and CDR2 as SQIVND (reference sequence). The germline V and J ends were trimmed by 7 bases and 1 base, with 16 bases remaining between them. The CDR3 loop is CASNPNRGTQETQYF. DNA of the CDR3: TGTGCCAGTAACCCGAACCGGGGAACCCAAGAGACCCAGTACTTC.

The V and J genes are TRBV5-5 and TRBJ1-1, with D unresolved. CDR3 size: 16 residues. CDR1 and CDR2 from the germline V gene are SGHKS and YYEKEE (reference sequence). V gave up 3 bases and J gave up 1 base, with 16 bases separating them. The CDR3 spells CASSSKEGYWNTEAFF. CDR3 DNA: TGTGCCAGCAGCTCCAAAGAGGGTTATTGGAACACTGAAGCTTTCTTT.

The chain has TRBV5-1 and TRBJ2-7, with D unclear. CDR1 is SGHRS, CDR2 YFSETQ, per germline. V was pared by 2 bases and J by 2 bases, with 11 bases between. The CDR3 has 14 amino acids. CDR3 sequence (DNA): TGCGCCAGCAGCTTACACGCTAACCCCTACGAGCAGTACTTC. Translating it yields CASSLHANPYEQYF.

The chain combines TRBV19 with TRBJ2-7, with 7 bases aligning to TRBD1. The CDR3 spans 14 residues. The trim removed 3 bases at V and 1 base at J, leaving 3 bases unmatched. Per the germline V gene, CDR1 is LNHDA and CDR2 is SQIVND (reference sequence). The CDR3 is CASSIRGQSYEQYF. Written as DNA, the CDR3 is TGTGCCAGTAGTATTAGGGGGCAATCCTACGAGCAGTACTTC. Combining the CDR3 with reference TRBV19 and TRBJ2-7 gives the whole variable domain DGGITQSPKYLFRKEGQNVTLSCEQNLNHDAMYWYRQDPGQGLRLIYYSQIVNDFQKGDIAEGYSVSREKKESFPLTVTSAQKNPTAFYLCASSIRGQSYEQYFGPGTRLTVT.

The rearrangement joins TRBV7-2 to TRBJ1-6; 10 bases map to TRBD1. V was pared by 4 bases and J by 11 bases, with 5 bases of the junction left unmatched. Per the germline V gene, CDR1 is SGHTA and CDR2 is FQGNSA. This CDR3 has 14 amino acids. The CDR3 DNA follows: TGTGCCAGCAGCTCGACAGGGGGCAGCGCACCCCTCCACTTT. Protein: CASSSTGGSAPLHF. Supplemented by reference TRBV7-2 and TRBJ1-6, the full variable domain reads GAGVSQSPSNKVTEKGKDVELRCDPISGHTALYWYRQSLGQGLEFLIYFQGNSAPDKSGLPSDRFSAERTGGSVSTLTIQRTQQEDSAVYLCASSSTGGSAPLHFGNGTRLTVT.

The CDR3 spells CASSRSYNSYEQYF. CDR3 DNA: TGTGCCAGCAGCAGGAGTTACAACTCCTACGAGCAGTACTTC. This rearrangement joins TRBV6-5 to TRBJ2-7, with D uncertain. Germline V gene data show CDR1 as MNHEY and CDR2 as SVGAGI. This CDR3 contains 14 residues. The germline V and J ends were trimmed by 6 bases and 0 bases, with 12 bases remaining between them.

Only one count was recorded for this clone. The rearrangement links TRBV6-5 to TRBJ1-2; D might be TRBD1 (6 bases). The CDR3 loop spans 13 amino acids. Trimming removed 6 bases from V and 4 bases from J, with 12 bases in between. The germline CDR1 and CDR2 sequences are MNHEY and SVGAGI. The chain's CDR3 is CASSGQGGYGYTF. CDR3 nucleotides: TGTGCCAGCAGCGGGCAAGGGGGCTATGGCTACACCTTC.

The rearrangement uses TRBV24-1 and TRBJ2-2; perhaps TRBD2 as D (6 bases). This CDR3 region has 18 residues. Germline loops: CDR1 KGHDR, CDR2 SFDVKD. Deletions cut 0 bases from V and 3 bases from J, with 16 bases between. The CDR3 region has the DNA TGTGCCACCAGTGATTTGGCTTCGGGGGACTGGGACACCGGGGAGCTGTTTTTT. Translating it yields CATSDLASGDWDTGELFF.